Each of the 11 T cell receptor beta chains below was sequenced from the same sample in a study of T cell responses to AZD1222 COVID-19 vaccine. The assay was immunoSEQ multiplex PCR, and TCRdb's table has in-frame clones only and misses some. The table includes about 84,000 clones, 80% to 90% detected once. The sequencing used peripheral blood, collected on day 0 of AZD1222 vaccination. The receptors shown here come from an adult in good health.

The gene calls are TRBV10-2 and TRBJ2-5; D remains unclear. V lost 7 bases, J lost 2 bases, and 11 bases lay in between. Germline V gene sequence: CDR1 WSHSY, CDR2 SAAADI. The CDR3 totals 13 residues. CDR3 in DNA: TGCGCCAGCACATCGACCGGGCAAGAGACCCAGTACTTC. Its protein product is CASTSTGQETQYF.

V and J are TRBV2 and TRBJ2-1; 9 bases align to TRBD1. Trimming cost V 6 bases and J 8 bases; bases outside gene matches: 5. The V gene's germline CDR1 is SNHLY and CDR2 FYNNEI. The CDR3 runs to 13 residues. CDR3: CASRDRGLYEQFF. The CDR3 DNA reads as TGTGCCAGCAGGGACAGGGGCCTTTATGAGCAGTTCTTC.

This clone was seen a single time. The CDR3 nucleotides are TGTGCCAGCAGCAAGACCTACTGGGACAGGGGGCGAAATTCACCCCTCCACTTT. This codes for CASSKTYWDRGRNSPLHF. This sequence joins TRBV21-1 and TRBJ1-6; whether TRBD1, the table's D call, matches the DNA was not checked. TRBV21-1 is described as a pseudogene. The length of the CDR3 is 18 residues.

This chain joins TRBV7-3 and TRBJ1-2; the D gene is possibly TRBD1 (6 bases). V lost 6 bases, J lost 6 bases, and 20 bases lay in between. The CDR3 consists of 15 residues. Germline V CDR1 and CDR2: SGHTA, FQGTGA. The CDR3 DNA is TGTGCCAGCAGTTCCAGGGGTAGGAGGAGGGATGGCTACACCTTC. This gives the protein CASSSRGRRRDGYTF.

The CDR3 sequence is CASSLYGGDNSPLHF. CDR3 DNA: TGTGCCAGCAGCCTATATGGGGGGGATAATTCACCCCTCCACTTT. J is TRBJ1-6 and V is TRBV3-1 (or the pseudogene TRBV3-2), with a possible D match to TRBD1 (5 bases). Trimming cost V 4 bases and J 5 bases, with 12 bases left between them. Germline V lookup: CDR1 LGHDT, CDR2 YNNKEL (reference sequence). The CDR3 spans 15 residues.

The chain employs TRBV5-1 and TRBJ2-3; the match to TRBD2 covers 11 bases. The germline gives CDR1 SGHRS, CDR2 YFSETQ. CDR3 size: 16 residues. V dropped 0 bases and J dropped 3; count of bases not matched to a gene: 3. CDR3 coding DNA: TGCGCCAGCAGCTTGGGTAGCGGGAGGGAAACAGATACGCAGTATTTT. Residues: CASSLGSGRETDTQYF. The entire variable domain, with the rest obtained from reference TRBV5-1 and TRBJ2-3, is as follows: KAGVTQTPRYLIKTRGQQVTLSCSPISGHRSVSWYQQTPGQGLQFLFEYFSETQRNKGNFPGRFSGRQFSNSRSEMNVSTLELGDSALYLCASSLGSGRETDTQYFGPGTRLTVL.

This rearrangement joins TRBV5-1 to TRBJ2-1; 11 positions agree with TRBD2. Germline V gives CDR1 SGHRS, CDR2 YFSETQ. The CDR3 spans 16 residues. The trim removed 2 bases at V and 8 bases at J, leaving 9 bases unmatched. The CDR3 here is CASSFTTSGSWYEQFF. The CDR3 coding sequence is TGCGCCAGCAGCTTTACTACTAGCGGGAGTTGGTATGAGCAGTTCTTC.

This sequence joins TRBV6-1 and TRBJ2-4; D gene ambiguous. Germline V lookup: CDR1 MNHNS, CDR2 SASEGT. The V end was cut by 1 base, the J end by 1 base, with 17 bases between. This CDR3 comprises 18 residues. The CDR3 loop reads CASSEGPQIGDAKNIQYF. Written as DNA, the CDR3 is TGTGCCAGCAGTGAAGGCCCACAGATTGGAGATGCCAAAAACATTCAGTACTTC.

The CDR3 sequence is CSASSGAERGAPSSYEQYF. The CDR3 DNA reads as TGCAGTGCTAGTAGTGGGGCAGAACGAGGAGCGCCTAGCTCCTACGAGCAGTACTTC. This rearrangement joins TRBV20-1 to TRBJ2-7, with D possibly matching TRBD1 (5 bases). V was shortened by 3 bases and J by 0 bases, with 27 bases between the two germline ends. The CDR3 runs to 19 residues. The germline V gene has CDR1 DFQATT and CDR2 SNEGSKA (reference sequence).

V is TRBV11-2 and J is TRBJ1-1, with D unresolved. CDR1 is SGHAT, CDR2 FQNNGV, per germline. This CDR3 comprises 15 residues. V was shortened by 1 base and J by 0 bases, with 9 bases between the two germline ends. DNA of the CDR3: TGTGCCAGCAGCTTAGGAGCAGGTATGAACACTGAAGCTTTCTTT. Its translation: CASSLGAGMNTEAFF. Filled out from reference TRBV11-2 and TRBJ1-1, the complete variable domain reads EAGVAQSPRYKIIEKRQSVAFWCNPISGHATLYWYQQILGQGPKLLIQFQNNGVVDDSQLPKDRFSAERLKGVDSTLKIQPAKLEDSAVYLCASSLGAGMNTEAFFGQGTRLTVV.

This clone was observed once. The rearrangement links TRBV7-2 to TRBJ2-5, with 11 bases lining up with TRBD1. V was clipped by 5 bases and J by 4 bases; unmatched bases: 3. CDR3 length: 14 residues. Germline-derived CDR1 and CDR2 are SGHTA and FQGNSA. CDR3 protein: CASSAGTGGETQYF. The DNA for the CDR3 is TGTGCCAGCAGCGCCGGGACAGGGGGAGAGACCCAGTACTTC.